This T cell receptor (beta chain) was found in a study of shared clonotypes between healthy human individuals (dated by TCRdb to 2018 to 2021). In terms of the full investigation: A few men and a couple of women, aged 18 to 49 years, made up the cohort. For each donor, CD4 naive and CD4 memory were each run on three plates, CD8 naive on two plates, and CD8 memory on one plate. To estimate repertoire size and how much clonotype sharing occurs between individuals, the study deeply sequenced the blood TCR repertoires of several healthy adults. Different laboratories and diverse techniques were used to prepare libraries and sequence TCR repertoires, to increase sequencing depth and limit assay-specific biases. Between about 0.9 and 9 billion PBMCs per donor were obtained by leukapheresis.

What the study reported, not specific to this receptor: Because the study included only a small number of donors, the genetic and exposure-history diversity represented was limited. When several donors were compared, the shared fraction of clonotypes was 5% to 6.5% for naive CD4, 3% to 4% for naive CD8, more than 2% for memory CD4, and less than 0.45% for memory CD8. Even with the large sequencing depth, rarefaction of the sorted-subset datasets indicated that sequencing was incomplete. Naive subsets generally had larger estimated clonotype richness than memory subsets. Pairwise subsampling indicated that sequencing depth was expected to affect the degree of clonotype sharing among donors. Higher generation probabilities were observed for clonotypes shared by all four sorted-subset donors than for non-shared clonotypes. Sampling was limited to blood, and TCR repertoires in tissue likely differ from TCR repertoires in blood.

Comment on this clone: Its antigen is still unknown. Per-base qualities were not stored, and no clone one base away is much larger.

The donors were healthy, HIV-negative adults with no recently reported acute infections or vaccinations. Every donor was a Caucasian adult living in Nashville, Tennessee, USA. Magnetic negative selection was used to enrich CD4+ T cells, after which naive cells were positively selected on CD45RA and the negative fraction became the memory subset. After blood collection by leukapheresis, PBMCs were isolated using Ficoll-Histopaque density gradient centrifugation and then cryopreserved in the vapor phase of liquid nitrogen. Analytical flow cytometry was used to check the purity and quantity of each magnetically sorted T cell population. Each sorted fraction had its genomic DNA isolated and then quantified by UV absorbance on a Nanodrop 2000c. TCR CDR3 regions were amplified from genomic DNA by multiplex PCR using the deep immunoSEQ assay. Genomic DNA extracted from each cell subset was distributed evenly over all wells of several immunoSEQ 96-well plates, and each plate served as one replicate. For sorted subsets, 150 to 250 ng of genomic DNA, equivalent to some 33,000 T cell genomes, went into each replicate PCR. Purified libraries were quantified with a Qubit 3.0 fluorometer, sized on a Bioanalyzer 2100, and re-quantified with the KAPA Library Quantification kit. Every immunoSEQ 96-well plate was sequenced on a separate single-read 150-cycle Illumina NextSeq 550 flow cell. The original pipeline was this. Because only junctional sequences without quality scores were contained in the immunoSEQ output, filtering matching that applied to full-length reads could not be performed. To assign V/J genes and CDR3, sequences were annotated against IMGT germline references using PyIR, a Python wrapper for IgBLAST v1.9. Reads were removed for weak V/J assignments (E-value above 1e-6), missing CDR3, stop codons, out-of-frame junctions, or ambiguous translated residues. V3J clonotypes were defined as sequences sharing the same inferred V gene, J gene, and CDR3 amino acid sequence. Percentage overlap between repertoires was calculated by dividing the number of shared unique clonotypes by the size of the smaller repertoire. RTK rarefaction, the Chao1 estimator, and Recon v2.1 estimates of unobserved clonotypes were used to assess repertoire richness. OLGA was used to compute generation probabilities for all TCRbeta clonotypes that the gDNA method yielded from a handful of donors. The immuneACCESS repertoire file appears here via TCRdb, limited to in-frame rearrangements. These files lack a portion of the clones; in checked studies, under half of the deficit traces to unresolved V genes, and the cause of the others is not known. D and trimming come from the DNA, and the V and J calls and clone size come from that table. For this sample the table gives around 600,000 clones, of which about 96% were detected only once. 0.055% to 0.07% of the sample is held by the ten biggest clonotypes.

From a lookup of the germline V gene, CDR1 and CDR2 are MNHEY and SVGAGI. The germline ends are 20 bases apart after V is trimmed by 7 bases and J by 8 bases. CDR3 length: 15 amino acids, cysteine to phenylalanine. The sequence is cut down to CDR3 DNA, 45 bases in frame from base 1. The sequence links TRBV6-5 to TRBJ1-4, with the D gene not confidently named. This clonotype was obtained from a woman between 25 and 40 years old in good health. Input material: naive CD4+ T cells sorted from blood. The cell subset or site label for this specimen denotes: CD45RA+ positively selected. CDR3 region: CASTKGITRREKLFF. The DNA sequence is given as TGTGCCAGCACCAAAGGGATCACCCGGAGGGAAAAACTGTTTTTT.